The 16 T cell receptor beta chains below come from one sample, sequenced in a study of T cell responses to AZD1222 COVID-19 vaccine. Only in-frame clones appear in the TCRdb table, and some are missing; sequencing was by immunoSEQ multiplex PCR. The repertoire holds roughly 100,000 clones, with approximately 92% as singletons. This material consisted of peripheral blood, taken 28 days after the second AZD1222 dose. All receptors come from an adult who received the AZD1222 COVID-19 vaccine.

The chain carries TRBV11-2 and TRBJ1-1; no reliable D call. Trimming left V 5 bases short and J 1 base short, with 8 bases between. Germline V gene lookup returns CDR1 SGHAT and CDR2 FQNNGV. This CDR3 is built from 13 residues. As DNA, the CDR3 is TGTGCCAGCAGCCCCCGAACGAACACTGAAGCTTTCTTT. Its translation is CASSPRTNTEAFF.

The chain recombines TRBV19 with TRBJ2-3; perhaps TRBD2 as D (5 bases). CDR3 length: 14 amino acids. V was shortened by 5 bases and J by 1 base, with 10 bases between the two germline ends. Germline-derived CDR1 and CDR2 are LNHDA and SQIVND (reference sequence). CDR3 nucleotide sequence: TGTGCCAGTAGTGAGGGTTGGGGCACAGATACGCAGTATTTT. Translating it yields CASSEGWGTDTQYF.

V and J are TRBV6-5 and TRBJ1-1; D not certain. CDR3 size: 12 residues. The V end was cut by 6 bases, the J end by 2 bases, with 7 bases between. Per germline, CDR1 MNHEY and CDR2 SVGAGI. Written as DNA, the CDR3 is TGTGCCAGCAGAGCGGGCAACACTGAAGCTTTCTTT. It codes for CASRAGNTEAFF.

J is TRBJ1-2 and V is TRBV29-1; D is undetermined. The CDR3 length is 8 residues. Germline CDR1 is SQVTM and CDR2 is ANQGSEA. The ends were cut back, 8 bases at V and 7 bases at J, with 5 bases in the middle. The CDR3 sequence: CSQGGYTF. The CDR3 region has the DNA TGCAGCCAAGGTGGCTACACCTTC.

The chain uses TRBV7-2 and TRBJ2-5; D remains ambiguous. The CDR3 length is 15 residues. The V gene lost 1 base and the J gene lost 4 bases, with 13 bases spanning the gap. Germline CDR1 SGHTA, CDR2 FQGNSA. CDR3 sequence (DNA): TGTGCCAGCAGCTTAGGACCCTCCCCGCCAGAGACCCAGTACTTC. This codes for CASSLGPSPPETQYF.

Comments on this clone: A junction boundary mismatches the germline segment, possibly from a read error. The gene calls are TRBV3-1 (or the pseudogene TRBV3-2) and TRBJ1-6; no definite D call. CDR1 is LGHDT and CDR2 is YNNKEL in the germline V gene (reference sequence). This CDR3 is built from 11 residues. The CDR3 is CASSHNSALHF. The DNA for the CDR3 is TGTGCCAGCAGCCATAATTCAGCCCTCCACTTT.

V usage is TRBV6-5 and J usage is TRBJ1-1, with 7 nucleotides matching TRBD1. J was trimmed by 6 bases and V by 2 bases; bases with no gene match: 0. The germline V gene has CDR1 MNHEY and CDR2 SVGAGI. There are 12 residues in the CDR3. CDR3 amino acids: CASSYDRAEAFF. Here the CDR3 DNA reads TGTGCCAGCAGTTACGACAGGGCTGAAGCTTTCTTT.

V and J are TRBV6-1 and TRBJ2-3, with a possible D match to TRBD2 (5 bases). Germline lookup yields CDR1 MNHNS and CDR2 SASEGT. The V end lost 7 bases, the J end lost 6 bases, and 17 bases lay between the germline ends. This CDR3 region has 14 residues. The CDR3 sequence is CASTLLEGTDTQYF. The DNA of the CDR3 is TGTGCCAGCACCTTACTCGAGGGTACTGATACGCAGTATTTT.

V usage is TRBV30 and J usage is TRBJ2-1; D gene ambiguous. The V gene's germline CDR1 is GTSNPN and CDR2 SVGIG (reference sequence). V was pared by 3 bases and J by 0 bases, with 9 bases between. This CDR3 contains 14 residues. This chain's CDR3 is CAWRRKGSYNEQFF. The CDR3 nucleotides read TGTGCCTGGAGGAGGAAGGGCTCCTACAATGAGCAGTTCTTC.

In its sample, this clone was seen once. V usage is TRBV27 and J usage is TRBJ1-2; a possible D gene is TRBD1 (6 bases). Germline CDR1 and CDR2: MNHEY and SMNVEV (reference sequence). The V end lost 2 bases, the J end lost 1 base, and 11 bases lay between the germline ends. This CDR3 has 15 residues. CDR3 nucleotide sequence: TGTGCCAGCAGTTTAAAGACAGGAGATAACTATGGCTACACCTTC. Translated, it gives CASSLKTGDNYGYTF.

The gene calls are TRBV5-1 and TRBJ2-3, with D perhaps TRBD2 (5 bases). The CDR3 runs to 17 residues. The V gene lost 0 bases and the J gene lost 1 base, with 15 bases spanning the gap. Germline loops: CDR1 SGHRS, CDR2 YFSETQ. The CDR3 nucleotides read TGCGCCAGCAGCTTGGAATCTAGCTCCGTCGGCACAGATACGCAGTATTTT. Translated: CASSLESSSVGTDTQYF.

CDR3 nucleotides: TGTGCCAGCAGCTTAATGTCAGATACGCAGTATTTT. Protein product: CASSLMSDTQYF. The rearrangement joins TRBV7-9 to TRBJ2-3; D is unresolved. The CDR3 is made up of 12 amino acids. Germline lookup yields CDR1 SEHNR and CDR2 FQNEAQ (reference sequence). Trimming took 2 bases from V and 4 from J, leaving 4 bases between them.

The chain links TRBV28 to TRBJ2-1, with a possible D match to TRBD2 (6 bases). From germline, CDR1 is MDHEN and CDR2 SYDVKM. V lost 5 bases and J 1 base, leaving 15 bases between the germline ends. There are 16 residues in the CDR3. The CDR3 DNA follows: TGTGCCAGCAGTCCCCAAGGGCGGGATTCCTACAATGAGCAGTTCTTC. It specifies CASSPQGRDSYNEQFF.

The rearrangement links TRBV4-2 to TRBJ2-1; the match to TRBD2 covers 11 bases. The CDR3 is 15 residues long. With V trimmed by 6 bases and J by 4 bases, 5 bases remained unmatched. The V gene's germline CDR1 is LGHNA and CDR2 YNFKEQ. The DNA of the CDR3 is TGTGCCAGCAGACCTAGACTAGCGGGGTACAATGAGCAGTTCTTC. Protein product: CASRPRLAGYNEQFF.

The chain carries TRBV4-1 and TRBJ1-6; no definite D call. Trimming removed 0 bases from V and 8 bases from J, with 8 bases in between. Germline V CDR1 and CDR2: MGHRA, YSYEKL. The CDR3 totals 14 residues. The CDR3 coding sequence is TGCGCCAGCAGCCAAGATAATCGGTATTCACCCCTCCACTTT. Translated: CASSQDNRYSPLHF.

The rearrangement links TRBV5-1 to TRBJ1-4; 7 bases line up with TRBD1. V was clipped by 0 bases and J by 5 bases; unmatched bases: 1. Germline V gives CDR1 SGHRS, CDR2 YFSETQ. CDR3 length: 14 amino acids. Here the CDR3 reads CASSLGQGNEKLFF. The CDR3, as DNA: TGCGCCAGCAGCTTGGGACAGGGAAATGAAAAACTGTTTTTT.